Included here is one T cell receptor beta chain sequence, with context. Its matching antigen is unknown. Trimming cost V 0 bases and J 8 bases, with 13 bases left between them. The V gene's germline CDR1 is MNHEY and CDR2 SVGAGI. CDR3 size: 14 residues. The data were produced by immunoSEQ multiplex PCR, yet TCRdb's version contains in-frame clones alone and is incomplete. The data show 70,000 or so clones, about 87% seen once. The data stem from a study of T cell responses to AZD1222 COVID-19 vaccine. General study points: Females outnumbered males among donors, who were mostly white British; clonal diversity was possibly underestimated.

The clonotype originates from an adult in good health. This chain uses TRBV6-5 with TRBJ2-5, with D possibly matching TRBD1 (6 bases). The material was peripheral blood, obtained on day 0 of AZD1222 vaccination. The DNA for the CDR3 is TGTGCCAGCAGTTACTCGGACAGAAAGTTTACCCAGTACTTC. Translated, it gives CASSYSDRKFTQYF.